This TCR beta chain was identified during a study of blood T cell repertoires in COVID-19 (TCRdb year 2020). Background for the entire study: The collaborator samples originated in the United States, Italy and Spain and spanned the acute and convalescent phases of COVID-19. Deeply sampled blood TCRbeta repertoires from subjects exposed to, actively infected with, or recovered from COVID-19 were included in the dataset. Where available, HLA class I and class II types were obtained from metadata supplied by the sample provider rather than from assay-based typing. The prospective study material was composed of cDNA or gDNA derived from T cells, B-cell-depleted T cells, or PBMCs. Sample metadata almost always included a de-identified subject ID, COVID-19 status, age in years and sex. The samples were drawn from the first 160 participants of the ongoing ImmuneRACE study and from roughly 1,300 subjects provided by 6 global collaborators. The repertoires were released in a freely available public database intended as a resource for research on the immune response to SARS-CoV-2. Overall study outcomes, separate from this receptor: How much clinical and demographic metadata was included differed by source and by participant, and the metadata was provided uncurated.

In regard to this clone: The antigen it binds to is not known. No base quality values were provided; no much bigger clone lies one nucleotide off.

Whole blood was collected in K2EDTA tubes by collaborating institutions according to the institutions' own protocols. For TCRbeta analysis, collaborator samples were shipped as frozen whole blood, as isolated PBMCs, or as DNA extracted from either sample type. TCRbeta CDR3 regions were amplified from genomic DNA by means of the immunoSEQ Assay, a bias-controlled multiplex PCR. On the authors' methods: The number of nucleated cells in each sample was estimated from the amplification of reference gene primers within the assay. Sequence reads were collapsed and filtered to measure the absolute abundance of every unique TCRbeta CDR3 rearrangement. Productive Simpson clonality was computed per sample as the square root of Simpson's diversity index over productive rearrangements. TCRdb holds this immuneACCESS table with in-frame rearrangements only. Some clones are missing; in checked studies, unresolved V genes explain under half, and the rest has no known cause. For V, J and clone size, that table is used; D and trimming come from the DNA. The table for this sample lists 150,000 to 200,000 clones; over 70% of them were counted only once. In total, the top ten clones hold around a sixth of the sample.

The CDR3 contains 14 residues, cysteine and phenylalanine counted. The entry retains the CDR3 DNA only, 42 bases that are in frame from base 1. From V the trimming removes 6 bases and from J it removes 5 bases, while the gene matches leave 7 bases of the junction unaccounted for. For CDR1 and CDR2, the germline V gene (reference sequence) lists LNHDA and SQIVND. The chain uses TRBV19 and TRBJ1-1; 9 central bases correspond to TRBD1. The origin of this receptor is a man in his 60s with active or convalescent COVID-19. The sequenced material came from peripheral blood. The CDR3 has the sequence CASRHRGRGTEAFF. The sequence in DNA is TGTGCCAGTAGGCACAGGGGGCGCGGGACTGAAGCTTTCTTT.